This T cell receptor beta chain was found in a study of CD8 T cells in Susac syndrome. When the RNA was reverse transcribed, random hexamers were used with an input of roughly 0.45 to 1 ug. An immunoSEQ multiplex PCR amplified TCR beta CDR3 over 54 Vbeta and 13 Jbeta. TCRdb used MiXCR to reprocess the immunoSEQ multiplex PCR reads, holding one entry per CDR3 protein. The profile shows about 140,000 distinct CDR3 sequences, around 95% of them singletons. Negative isolation was applied to CD8+ and CD4+ T cells, and FACS enrichment was applied to TEMRA cells. This clonotype was sampled from a human donor with multiple sclerosis. What was sequenced was CD4+ T cells from PBMCs.

CDR3 region: CATGRSGSTDTQYF. CDR3 in DNA: TGTGCCACCGGGCGTAGCGGGAGCACAGATACGCAGTATTTT. The chain is built from TRBV19 and TRBJ2-3; 7 bases agree with TRBD2. The V segment lost 10 bases and the J segment 0 bases; nucleotides outside the gene matches: 7. CDR3 length: 14 amino acids. CDR1 is LNHDA, CDR2 SQIVND, per germline (reference sequence).